Each of the 22 T cell receptor beta chains below was sequenced from the same sample in a study of molecular identifiers for immune sequencing clone quantification (dated by TCRdb to between 2017 and 2018). Libraries came from PCR. The instrument given in TCRdb is Illumina HiSeq 4000. The public reads were quality trimmed at Q25 with fastp and then assembled into clones with MiXCR by TCRdb, keeping productive beta chains. Each CDR3 protein appears once, grouped with its most common genes and DNA. The sample table records around 470,000 distinct CDR3 sequences; about a fifth of these occur just once. The ten largest clones take up roughly 0.81% of the sample. Sequencing was performed on naive CD8+ T cells from blood, with Jurkat cell RNA spiked in. The intended sense of this specimen's cell subset or site label: FACS-sorted CD8+CD4-CCR7+CD45RA+ naive T cells. All receptors come from a human donor in good health. Some libraries in this study had Jurkat cell RNA spiked in.

V and J are TRBV7-9 and TRBJ2-3; D gene uncertain. Germline V gives CDR1 SEHNR, CDR2 FQNEAQ (reference sequence). Trimming stripped 6 bases from V and 3 bases from J, with 10 bases between. CDR3 size: 13 residues. The CDR3 DNA reads TGTGCCAGCAGAGAGCATCTTACAGATACGCAGTATTTT. Amino acids: CASREHLTDTQYF.

Note on this clonotype: The junction shows a germline mismatch at one end, possibly a read error. The chain links TRBV3-1 to TRBJ2-7, with 7 bases aligning to TRBD1. There are 16 residues in the CDR3. CDR1 LGHDT and CDR2 YNNKEL come from the germline V gene (reference sequence). The CDR3 is CASSQDKDRSSYVQYF. The CDR3 coding sequence is TGTGCCAGCAGCCAAGATAAGGACAGGAGCTCCTACGTGCAGTACTTC.

This clonotype has at least ten counts. DNA for the CDR3: TGCGCCAGCCAAGGAGACGAGCAGTACTTC. Its protein product is CASQGDEQYF. The chain combines TRBV10-1 with TRBJ2-7, with no clear D. Trimming removed 8 bases at V and 5 bases at J, with 7 bases between. CDR3 length equals 10 residues. Germline lookup yields CDR1 WNHNN and CDR2 SYGVQD (reference sequence).

On this clonotype: This may arise from a read error, as a much more abundant clone is one base away. This chain links TRBV13 with TRBJ2-1; D remains ambiguous. The germline V gene encodes CDR1 PRHDT and CDR2 FYEKMQ (reference sequence). This CDR3 is 14 amino acids long. Here the CDR3 reads CASGLASDYNEQFF. The CDR3 nucleotides are TGTGCCAGCGGCTTAGCCTCCGATTACAATGAGCAGTTCTTC.

In its sample, this clonotype was seen many times. The chain has TRBV28 and TRBJ2-7; 7 nucleotides line up with TRBD1. The CDR3 length is 14 residues. Trimming took 6 bases from V and 3 from J; bases not matched to a gene: 8. Per germline, CDR1 MDHEN and CDR2 SYDVKM. DNA of the CDR3: TGTGCCAGCAGGGCCTCGGGACAGTACTACGAGCAGTACTTC. Protein sequence: CASRASGQYYEQYF. The entire variable domain, with the rest obtained from reference TRBV28 and TRBJ2-7, is as follows: DVKVTQSSRYLVKRTGEKVFLECVQDMDHENMFWYRQDPGLGLRLIYFSYDVKMKEKGDIPEGYSVSREKKERFSLILESASTNQTSMYLCASRASGQYYEQYFGPGTRLTVT.

This clonotype was detected only a few times. This chain links TRBV6-6 with TRBJ1-2; D call uncertain. V lost 5 bases and J lost 4, with 11 bases in between. Germline CDR1 reads MNHNY; CDR2 reads SVGAGI (reference sequence). This CDR3 region has 13 residues. CDR3 in amino acids: CASSPPESYGYTF. The CDR3 bases are TGTGCCAGCAGTCCACCGGAATCCTATGGCTACACCTTC.

In regard to this clonotype: Given a much more abundant clone one base away, this may be a read error. This chain connects TRBV4-1 to TRBJ1-2, with 7 bases lining up with TRBD1. Germline CDR1 MGHRA, CDR2 YSYEKL. This CDR3 spans 15 amino acids. J lost 5 bases, V lost 1 base, and 7 bases had no gene match. The CDR3 DNA reads as TGCGCCAGCAGCCAAGTAAGGGACAGTGTTTATGGCTACACCTTC. Its translation: CASSQVRDSVYGYTF.

In nucleotides, the CDR3 is TGTGCCAGCAGCTCCAGACTAGCGGGAAGCTCCTACAATGAGCAGTTCTTC. This sequence encodes CASSSRLAGSSYNEQFF. This chain links TRBV7-2 with TRBJ2-1; TRBD2 matches 11 bases. CDR3 length: 17 amino acids. Germline CDR1 reads SGHTA; CDR2 reads FQGNSA. V shed 4 bases and J 0 bases; nucleotides not matched to a gene: 5.

V is TRBV20-1 and J is TRBJ2-1; the match to TRBD1 covers 7 bases. This CDR3 has 11 residues. The J segment lost 9 bases and the V segment lost 3 bases, leaving 2 bases of the junction unmatched. Germline values: CDR1 DFQATT, CDR2 SNEGSKA (reference sequence). CDR3 coding DNA: TGCAGTGCTAGGACAGGGCTTGAGCAGTTCTTC. This sequence encodes CSARTGLEQFF.

This clonotype was picked up one time. The chain has TRBV27 and TRBJ1-5; tentatively, D is TRBD1 (5 bases). The germline V gene has CDR1 MNHEY and CDR2 SMNVEV (reference sequence). The CDR3 runs 14 residues. The V end lost 3 bases, the J end lost 6 bases, and 12 bases lay between the germline ends. The CDR3 loop reads CASSLAGISQPQHF. Here the CDR3 DNA reads TGTGCCAGCAGTTTGGCAGGGATATCTCAGCCCCAGCATTTT.

The sample holds many counts of this clonotype. The chain is built from TRBV3-1 and TRBJ2-5; D is possibly TRBD2 (5 bases). V was shortened by 1 base and J by 2 bases, with 11 bases between the two germline ends. The CDR3 is 15 amino acids. CDR1 is LGHDT, CDR2 YNNKEL, per germline (reference sequence). The CDR3 DNA follows: TGTGCCAGCAGCCAAGTAAGGGAGTCACAAGAGACCCAGTACTTC. This sequence encodes CASSQVRESQETQYF.

Ten or more counts support this clonotype. The chain couples TRBV24-1 to TRBJ2-6; D ambiguous. The CDR3 runs to 14 residues. CDR1 is KGHDR and CDR2 is SFDVKD in the germline V gene. The V end lost 5 bases, the J end lost 0 bases, and 4 bases lay between the germline ends. CDR3 nucleotides: TGTGCCACCAGTGCCGACTCTGGGGCCAACGTCCTGACTTTC. Encoded protein: CATSADSGANVLTF.

Concerning this clonotype: A read error is possible here, since a much larger clone lies one base away. V and J are TRBV12-3 or TRBV12-4 and TRBJ1-3; D unresolved. V lost 8 bases and J lost 4, with 9 bases in between. The CDR3 has 12 amino acids. CDR3 nucleotide sequence: TGTGCCAGCGGCCCCGGAGGAAACACCATATATTTT. Protein: CASGPGGNTIYF.

The V and J genes are TRBV11-2 and TRBJ2-7; tentative D call: TRBD1 (5 bases). Trimming stripped 5 bases from V and 1 base from J, with 15 bases between. Germline V gives CDR1 SGHAT, CDR2 FQNNGV. The CDR3 spans 15 residues. The CDR3 nucleotides read TGTGCCAGCAGCCATTACGGCGCAGGGTCCTACGAGCAGTACTTC. Protein product: CASSHYGAGSYEQYF.

V and J are TRBV4-1 and TRBJ1-5, with 8 bases identical to TRBD1. Germline V gives CDR1 MGHRA, CDR2 YSYEKL. J lost 2 bases, V lost 2 bases, and 5 bases had no gene match. The CDR3 is made up of 16 amino acids. The CDR3 DNA reads TGCGCCAGCAGCCAACTACAGGGGGATCGCAATCAGCCCCAGCATTTT. This codes for CASSQLQGDRNQPQHF.

This chain uses TRBV14 with TRBJ1-3; 11 bases agree with TRBD1. This CDR3 has 17 amino acids. Germline-derived CDR1 and CDR2 are SGHDN and FVKESK. The V gene end was trimmed by 3 bases and the J gene end by 2 bases; junction bases not matched to a gene: 6. The CDR3 coding sequence is TGTGCCAGCAGCCACCGGAAGGGACAGGGGGCTGGAAACACCATATATTTT. Amino acid sequence: CASSHRKGQGAGNTIYF.

This clonotype was counted only a few times. The rearrangement joins TRBV7-9 to TRBJ2-7; TRBD2 matches at 10 bases. J was trimmed by 3 bases and V by 5 bases; bases with no gene match: 10. Germline V gives CDR1 SEHNR, CDR2 FQNEAQ (reference sequence). This CDR3 has 16 amino acids. CDR3 bases: TGTGCCAGCAGCCAAACCGTTAGCGGGAGGAACTACGAGCAGTACTTC. This gives the protein CASSQTVSGRNYEQYF.

This rearrangement joins TRBV12-3 or TRBV12-4 to TRBJ1-6; D is ambiguous. The germline V and J ends were trimmed by 5 bases and 5 bases, with 10 bases remaining between them. The CDR3 sequence is 14 residues long. CDR3 nucleotide sequence: TGTGCCAGCAGTGTGGGCGGACATAATTCACCCCTCCACTTT. Amino acid sequence: CASSVGGHNSPLHF.

The chain carries TRBV11-2 and TRBJ2-7, with D perhaps TRBD1 (6 bases). V was pared by 2 bases and J by 5 bases, with 10 bases between. Germline CDR1 SGHAT, CDR2 FQNNGV. The CDR3 loop spans 13 amino acids. CDR3 protein: CASSLWAGDEQYF. DNA for the CDR3: TGTGCCAGCAGCTTATGGGCAGGGGACGAGCAGTACTTC.

The V call is TRBV11-1, the J call TRBJ2-7, with no clear D. CDR3 length: 14 amino acids. Germline CDR1 SGHAT, CDR2 FQDESV (reference sequence). Trimming took off 1 base at V and 7 bases at J, with 14 bases between the two ends. CDR3 residues: CASSLGSWPLEQYF. The CDR3 DNA sequence: TGTGCCAGCAGCTTAGGAAGTTGGCCTCTGGAGCAGTACTTC.

J is TRBJ1-5 and V is TRBV24-1; no definite D call. The CDR3 is made up of 16 amino acids. CDR1 and CDR2 from the germline V gene are KGHDR and SFDVKD. V was clipped by 6 bases and J by 5 bases, with 19 bases between them. This CDR3 reads CATSSSGPYSDQPQHF. For the CDR3, the DNA is TGTGCCACCAGTTCGTCAGGACCGTACAGCGATCAGCCCCAGCATTTT.

In this sample, this clonotype turned up many times. This chain connects TRBV9 to TRBJ2-3; 9 nucleotides line up with TRBD2. This CDR3 has 15 residues. V lost 0 bases to trimming and J lost 4 bases; unmatched junction nucleotides: 3. Germline V CDR1 and CDR2: SGDLS, YYNGEE. The CDR3 sequence: CASSVASGGPDTQYF. The CDR3 bases are TGTGCCAGCAGCGTAGCCAGCGGGGGGCCAGATACGCAGTATTTT.